The present T cell receptor beta chain was sequenced within a study of OX40 agonist ivuxolimab in advanced cancers. As for the study in general: Dose-escalation patients' cancers were hepatocellular carcinoma, melanoma, renal cell or head and neck cancer. Study results and limitations: Within 6 weeks, CD4+ and CD8+ blood T cells expanded clonally at 0.1 to 3.0 mg/kg. Antigens targeted by the expanded peripheral T cells were not determined.

Worth noting for this clone: Its antigen is currently unknown.

Sequencing used immunoSEQ multiplex PCR; TCRdb keeps in-frame clones, though not all of them. The sample has more than 75,000 clones, roughly 80% seen once. Germline CDR1 and CDR2: LGHNA and YNFKEQ. Trimming took 0 bases from V and 6 from J, leaving 14 bases between them. This CDR3 comprises 15 residues. The source was CD4+ or CD8+ T cells sorted from blood, collected in a trial of the OX40 agonist ivuxolimab. V is TRBV4-2 and J is TRBJ1-1; tentative D call: TRBD1 (5 bases). This clonotype originated in an adult with an advanced solid tumor such as melanoma, head and neck, liver or kidney cancer. This CDR3 is CASSQEIRVTAEAFF. CDR3 DNA sequence: TGTGCCAGCAGCCAAGAAATAAGAGTGACAGCTGAAGCTTTCTTT.